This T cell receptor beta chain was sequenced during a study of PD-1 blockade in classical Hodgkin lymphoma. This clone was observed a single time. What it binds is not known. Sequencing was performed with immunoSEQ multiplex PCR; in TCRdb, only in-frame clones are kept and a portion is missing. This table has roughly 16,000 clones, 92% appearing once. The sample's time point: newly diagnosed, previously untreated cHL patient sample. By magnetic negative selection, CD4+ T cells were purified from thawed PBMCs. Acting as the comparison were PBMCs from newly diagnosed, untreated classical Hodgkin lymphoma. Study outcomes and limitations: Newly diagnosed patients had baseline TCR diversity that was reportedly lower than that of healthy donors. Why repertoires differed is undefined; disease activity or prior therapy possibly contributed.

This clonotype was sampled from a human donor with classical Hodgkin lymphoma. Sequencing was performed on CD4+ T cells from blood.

CDR3 protein: CASSYSSSYNEQFF. The CDR3 nucleotides are TGTGCCAGCAGTTACAGTTCTTCCTACAATGAGCAGTTCTTC. V gene TRBV5-4 combines with J gene TRBJ2-1; D unclear. V lost 5 bases, J lost 1 base, and 10 bases lay in between. This CDR3 is built from 14 residues. Germline lookup yields CDR1 SGHNT and CDR2 YYREEE (reference sequence).